A single sample gave rise to the 8 T cell receptor beta chains below, sequenced in a study of cytomegalovirus exposure and HLA in healthy donors. The primer mix had 60 Vbeta and 13 Jbeta primers. The method was immunoSEQ multiplex PCR; TCRdb's version includes in-frame clones alone and lacks a portion of them. The profile shows about 57,000 clones, 75% to 85% of them singletons. What was sequenced was PBMCs. All receptors derive from a man aged 25-45 years in good health and CMV-seronegative.

This chain uses TRBV7-2 with TRBJ1-5; unclear D gene. Trimming cost V 2 bases and J 7 bases, with 12 bases left between them. The V gene's germline CDR1 is SGHTA and CDR2 FQGNSA. This CDR3 region has 14 residues. The CDR3 loop is CASSLFKGGQPQHF. CDR3 sequence (DNA): TGTGCCAGCAGCTTATTTAAGGGAGGGCAGCCCCAGCATTTT.

V is TRBV19 and J is TRBJ2-5; the match to TRBD2 covers 7 bases. V lost 4 bases to trimming and J lost 7 bases; unmatched junction nucleotides: 9. The CDR3 has 14 amino acids. Looked up from germline, CDR1 is LNHDA and CDR2 is SQIVND (reference sequence). CDR3 loop: CASSRDSRGGTQYF. CDR3 nucleotide sequence: TGTGCCAGTAGTAGAGACTCGCGCGGGGGGACCCAGTACTTC.

The chain is built from TRBV4-2 and TRBJ2-3; TRBD2 is a possible D gene (7 bases). CDR1 is LGHNA and CDR2 is YNFKEQ in the germline V gene. This CDR3 is 15 amino acids long. With 5 bases removed from V and 5 bases from J, the gap between germline ends came to 17 bases. The CDR3 bases are TGTGCCAGCAGCGTAACCGGGGGGCCCCTAGATACGCAGTATTTT. Its translation is CASSVTGGPLDTQYF.

There are a few counts of this clone. The chain is built from TRBV7-9 and TRBJ1-1, with D unclear. Germline CDR1 is SEHNR and CDR2 is FQNEAQ (reference sequence). The CDR3 is 13 amino acids. Trimming stripped 2 bases from V and 7 bases from J, with 11 bases between. CDR3 nucleotide sequence: TGTGCCAGCAGCTTATTTGTTTCGGGTGAAGCTTTCTTT. Translation: CASSLFVSGEAFF.

The chain carries TRBV19 and TRBJ1-2; 7 bases are a match to TRBD1. The CDR3 is 17 amino acids. The V gene end was trimmed by 5 bases and the J gene end by 2 bases; junction bases not matched to a gene: 14. In germline, CDR1 is LNHDA, CDR2 SQIVND (reference sequence). The CDR3 reads CASSSFSGTESNYGYTF. CDR3 coding DNA: TGTGCCAGTAGTTCATTCTCCGGGACAGAATCCAACTATGGCTACACCTTC.

The CDR3 loop reads CASSQDMRNYGYTF. The CDR3 DNA is TGCGCCAGCAGCCAAGATATGAGGAACTATGGCTACACCTTC. The chain joins TRBV4-3 to TRBJ1-2; no clear D gene. CDR1 is LGHNA and CDR2 is YSLEER in the germline V gene. V dropped 0 bases and J dropped 2 bases, with 7 bases sitting between them. The CDR3 covers 14 residues.

The rearrangement links TRBV7-2 to TRBJ1-1; maybe TRBD1 (5 bases). The CDR3 covers 13 residues. Looked up from germline, CDR1 is SGHTA and CDR2 is FQGNSA. V was trimmed by 5 bases and J by 5 bases, leaving 12 bases between them. This CDR3 is CASSEQTGTEAFF. CDR3 coding DNA: TGTGCCAGCAGCGAACAAACAGGAACTGAAGCTTTCTTT.

V and J are TRBV6-5 and TRBJ2-2, with TRBD1 identical over 8 bases. Trimming at V came to 6 bases and at J to 1 base, leaving 4 bases not matched to a gene. The CDR3 has 15 residues. Per germline, CDR1 MNHEY and CDR2 SVGAGI. The CDR3 is CASSSTGGNTGELFF. CDR3 coding DNA: TGTGCCAGCAGCTCCACAGGGGGGAACACCGGGGAGCTGTTTTTT.